The 7 T cell receptor beta chains in this list originate from one sample, sequenced in a study of T cells in Graves' hyperthyroidism and ophthalmopathy. Amplified TCR beta CDR3 regions came from RNA transcripts. With the HTBI primer set, the TCR CDR3 went through a first round of RT-PCR. Each CDR3 protein gets one entry after TCRdb re-called the multiplex PCR reads with MiXCR. Found here are about 270,000 distinct CDR3 sequences, approximately 21% of them singletons; the top ten hold around 65%. What was sequenced was blood. The receptors shown here come from a man aged 25-40 years with Graves' ophthalmopathy.

This clonotype was seen many times. The chain links TRBV29-1 to TRBJ2-1, with D perhaps TRBD1 (5 bases). This CDR3 has 12 residues. Trimming took off 6 bases at V and 4 bases at J, with 10 bases between the two ends. Per the germline V gene, CDR1 is SQVTM and CDR2 is ANQGSEA. For the CDR3, the DNA is TGCAGCGTGGAGACAGAATACAATGAGCAGTTCTTC. It yields the protein CSVETEYNEQFF.

This clonotype was picked up one time. Given a much more abundant clone one base away, this may be a read error. The rearrangement joins TRBV5-1 to TRBJ2-1; 7 bases match TRBD2. This CDR3 contains 16 residues. Per germline, CDR1 SGHRS and CDR2 YFSETQ. CDR3 DNA: TGCGCCAGCAGCTTGGATCTAGCGGACGCTTACAATGGGCAGTTCTTC. It encodes CASSLDLADAYNGQFF.

This chain links TRBV12-3 or TRBV12-4 with TRBJ1-3; unclear D gene. The CDR3 contains 13 residues. The V end lost 7 bases, the J end lost 2 bases, and 9 bases lay between the germline ends. The CDR3 sequence: CASTQSPGNTIYF. CDR3 nucleotides: TGTGCCAGCACTCAGAGTCCTGGAAACACCATATATTTT.

This chain links TRBV19 with TRBJ1-4; D is perhaps TRBD1 (5 bases). The ends were cut back, 6 bases at V and 7 bases at J, with 21 bases in the middle. This CDR3 comprises 16 residues. Germline CDR1 is LNHDA and CDR2 is SQIVND (reference sequence). The chain's CDR3 is CASRARDPPRGEKLFF. CDR3 nucleotides: TGTGCCAGTAGAGCCCGGGACCCCCCGAGAGGTGAAAAACTGTTTTTT.

In this sample, this clonotype turned up a few times. The rearrangement links TRBV18 to TRBJ1-5; weak D call: TRBD1 (5 bases). The V gene lost 4 bases and the J gene lost 7 bases, with 11 bases spanning the gap. CDR3 size: 13 residues. Germline loops: CDR1 KGHSH, CDR2 LQKENI. The CDR3 here is CASSLWGEQPQHF. DNA for the CDR3: TGTGCCAGCTCACTTTGGGGGGAGCAGCCCCAGCATTTT.

This clonotype has ten or more counts. The chain has TRBV12-3 or TRBV12-4 and TRBJ1-2; D is undetermined. Trimming shortened V by 6 bases and J by 6 bases, and 14 bases separated the two germline ends. This CDR3 is 13 amino acids long. For the CDR3, the DNA is TGTGCCAGCAGCAATACCAGATTGAATGGCTACACCTTC. Translation gives CASSNTRLNGYTF.

This clonotype was observed many times. The chain recombines TRBV3-1 with TRBJ2-7, with 8 positions matching TRBD2. The CDR3 runs 13 residues. The trim removed 5 bases at V and 3 bases at J, leaving 3 bases unmatched. Germline V gene lookup returns CDR1 LGHDT and CDR2 YNNKEL (reference sequence). The CDR3 here is CASSLTSGYEQYF. The DNA for the CDR3 is TGTGCCAGCAGCTTAACTAGCGGCTACGAGCAGTACTTC.